This passage covers 2 T cell receptor beta chains from one sample sequenced in a study of cytomegalovirus exposure and HLA in healthy donors. The study ran its PCR with 60 Vbeta and 13 Jbeta primers. Some clones are missing from TCRdb's copy, which holds only in-frame ones; the method was immunoSEQ multiplex PCR. The table has about 100,000 clones, around four fifths seen once. Input material: PBMCs. The receptors originated from a middle-aged man in good health and CMV-seropositive.

The chain has TRBV7-9 and TRBJ1-1; D not certain. Trimming removed 1 base from V and 1 base from J, with 7 bases in between. The CDR3 consists of 14 residues. The germline CDR1 and CDR2 sequences are SEHNR and FQNEAQ (reference sequence). CDR3 bases: TGTGCCAGCAGCTTAGATTCCCAGAACACTGAAGCTTTCTTT. Amino acid sequence: CASSLDSQNTEAFF. Together with reference TRBV7-9 and TRBJ1-1, the CDR3 gives the full variable domain: DTGVSQNPRHKITKRGQNVTFRCDPISEHNRLYWYRQTLGQGPEFLTYFQNEAQLEKSRLLSDRFSAERPKGSFSTLEIQRTEQGDSAMYLCASSLDSQNTEAFFGQGTRLTVV.

The chain uses TRBV7-3 and TRBJ2-4; 8 bases are a match to TRBD2. V was clipped by 5 bases and J by 8 bases; unmatched bases: 5. The CDR3 spans 13 residues. Looked up from germline, CDR1 is SGHTA and CDR2 is FQGTGA. CDR3 residues: CASSQGLGDIQYF. CDR3 DNA sequence: TGTGCCAGCAGCCAGGGACTAGGGGACATTCAGTACTTC.